Listed below are T cell receptor beta chains from one sample, sequenced in a study of T cell responses to AZD1222 COVID-19 vaccine. Measured with immunoSEQ multiplex PCR; TCRdb has only the in-frame clones, and not every one. Of approximately 170,000 clones in the sample, more than 80% are singletons; the top ten hold about 6.9%. The sequencing used peripheral blood, collected on day 0 of AZD1222 vaccination. The receptor source for this set is an adult in good health. Each CDR3 is given with its conserved first and last residue.

CDR3 protein: CASSLTGNYGYTF
J gene: TRBJ1-2
V gene: TRBV23-1

CDR3 protein: CASSPGTGGSDTQYF
J gene: TRBJ2-3
V gene: TRBV7-7

CDR3 protein: CASSPLSGTSLNTIYF
J gene: TRBJ1-3
V gene: TRBV5-6

CDR3 protein: CASSSRRGNQPQHF
J gene: TRBJ1-5
V gene: TRBV6-5

CDR3 protein: CASSYLGAPLAFF
J gene: TRBJ1-1
V gene: TRBV6-5

CDR3 protein: CASRAYEEDTQYF
J gene: TRBJ2-3
V gene: TRBV2

CDR3 protein: CASSLVESDTQYF
J gene: TRBJ2-3
V gene: TRBV27

CDR3 protein: CSVGLENRNTIYF
J gene: TRBJ1-3
V gene: TRBV29-1

CDR3 protein: CASSLRPNYGYTF
J gene: TRBJ1-2
V gene: TRBV7-8

CDR3 protein: CASSLSRVYEQYF
J gene: TRBJ2-7
V gene: TRBV12-3/TRBV12-4

CDR3 protein: CASGQGVQETQYF
J gene: TRBJ2-5
V gene: TRBV11-2

CDR3 protein: CASSSDPLGEQYF
J gene: TRBJ2-7
V gene: TRBV7-2

CDR3 protein: CASSLGGGYGYTF
J gene: TRBJ1-2
V gene: TRBV7-2

CDR3 protein: CASSTGDSYGYTF
J gene: TRBJ1-2
V gene: TRBV6-5

CDR3 protein: CASSVGAGGSYEQYF
J gene: TRBJ2-7
V gene: TRBV6-4

CDR3 protein: CAISERIGHDSNQPQHF
J gene: TRBJ1-5
V gene: TRBV10-3

CDR3 protein: CASSLGVGAGNQPQHF
J gene: TRBJ1-5
V gene: TRBV7-2

CDR3 protein: CASSPPGTGLHF
J gene: TRBJ1-2
V gene: TRBV3-1/TRBV3-2

CDR3 protein: CASSMGTGSSVGYTF
J gene: TRBJ1-2
V gene: TRBV27

CDR3 protein: CASSQVRGAAGELFF
J gene: TRBJ2-2
V gene: TRBV4-1

CDR3 protein: CASRRGNQPQHF
J gene: TRBJ1-5
V gene: TRBV12-3/TRBV12-4

CDR3 protein: CASSLGTEVETQYF
J gene: TRBJ2-5
V gene: TRBV11-2

CDR3 protein: CASSRGRAGSWTGELFF
J gene: TRBJ2-2
V gene: TRBV9

CDR3 protein: CASSPLDDSNQPQHF
J gene: TRBJ1-5
V gene: TRBV4-2

CDR3 protein: CASTGDLGNTIYF
J gene: TRBJ1-3
V gene: TRBV18

CDR3 protein: CASSNLGTGRTYEQYF
J gene: TRBJ2-7
V gene: TRBV6-2/TRBV6-3

CDR3 protein: CASSSTSWDSTGELFF
J gene: TRBJ2-2
V gene: TRBV14

CDR3 protein: CASSEEGPVSHSEQFF
J gene: TRBJ2-1
V gene: TRBV6-4

CDR3 protein: CASSSRKDAFFGTQYF
J gene: TRBJ2-3
V gene: TRBV7-2

CDR3 protein: CASSLTGFPAGANVLTF
J gene: TRBJ2-6
V gene: TRBV7-8

CDR3 protein: CASSQVGGVSYNEQFF
J gene: TRBJ2-1
V gene: TRBV4-1

CDR3 protein: CASSQEPYINQPQHF
J gene: TRBJ1-5
V gene: TRBV4-1

CDR3 protein: CASSLMTSGAGELFF
J gene: TRBJ2-2
V gene: TRBV5-8

CDR3 protein: CASRLRGSGVSLYGYTF
J gene: TRBJ1-2
V gene: TRBV13

CDR3 protein: CASSLWTQGGDSYEQYF
J gene: TRBJ2-7
V gene: TRBV28

CDR3 protein: CSVIEGTAEAFF
J gene: TRBJ1-1
V gene: TRBV29-1

CDR3 protein: CASSQDGGTNEKLFF
J gene: TRBJ1-4
V gene: TRBV5-1